These 3 T cell receptor beta chains were sequenced from one sample in a study of metastatic and nonmetastatic thyroid tumors. TCRdb re-called the PCR reads with MiXCR. This table has roughly 38,000 clones, about 12% appearing once. All patients were treatment-naive before thyroid surgery. Sequencing input: blood. These receptors were collected from a male donor with papillary thyroid cancer or a benign thyroid nodule (not recorded which). Some clones in this sample may be carry-over from other donors' samples.

This clone showed up just a few times. The genes are TRBV2 and TRBJ2-1; D not certain. From germline, CDR1 is SNHLY and CDR2 FYNNEI. V was trimmed by 10 bases and J by 2 bases, leaving 15 bases between them. The CDR3 is 14 amino acids. The CDR3 is CATLRSLPYNEQFF. CDR3 DNA: TGTGCCACCCTAAGGAGTCTGCCCTACAATGAGCAGTTCTTC.

This clone was recorded at least ten times. The rearrangement links TRBV27 to TRBJ2-3; D uncertain. The CDR3 length is 13 residues. V was trimmed by 6 bases and J by 6 bases, leaving 13 bases between them. CDR1 and CDR2 (germline): MNHEY, SMNVEV (reference sequence). Here the CDR3 reads CASSPIQRDTQYF. The DNA for the CDR3 is TGTGCCAGCAGCCCTATCCAGAGGGATACGCAGTATTTT.

In this sample, this clone turned up a few times. The CDR3 DNA is TGTGCCAGTAAACGGGACGGAGCGGGGGAGCTGTTTTTT. Its translation is CASKRDGAGELFF. V gene TRBV19 combines with J gene TRBJ2-2; perhaps D is TRBD1 or TRBD2 (5 bases each). Germline CDR1 is LNHDA and CDR2 is SQIVND (reference sequence). Trimming cost V 7 bases and J 8 bases, with 14 bases left between them. The CDR3 spans 13 residues.